These T cell receptor beta chains were read from a single sample in a study of Graves' ophthalmopathy and Graves' hyperthyroidism. TCRdb passed the multiplex PCR reads through MiXCR, listing each CDR3 protein once. The profile shows hundreds of thousands of distinct CDR3 sequences, roughly 41% of them singletons. The sample comprised peripheral blood. Receptor source: an adult man with Graves' ophthalmopathy. The CDR3 runs from the conserved cysteine through the conserved F or W. D genes are given only for firm matches.

TRBV5-5,TRBD2,CASRGLAEEGWLDTQYF
TRBV7-7,.,CARWCGPNQPQHF
TRBV9,.,CASSEQGMTGELFF
TRBV19,.,CASSIVTVNQPQHF
TRBV24-1,.,CATRAGSGTGELFF
TRBV10-3,.,CAISEDQGGITEAFF
TRBV19,.,CASSEQQLDTGELFF
TRBV25-1,.,CASSQGVFQGGNQPQHF
TRBV20-1,.,CSASRVLVGTEAFF
TRBV7-9,TRBD1,CASRHTSGGTEAFF
TRBV19,.,CASSQTDGNAYGYTF
TRBV2,.,CASKRGAEAFF
TRBV20-1,.,CSARGNSGGYTF
TRBV19,TRBD2,CATGLAGGEETQYF
TRBV19,TRBD1,CASLDPGQSGGYTF
TRBV12-3/TRBV12-4,.,CASSRTAVNTGELFF
TRBV29-1,.,CSVDSGANYGYTF
TRBV25-1,.,CASSGSGWPQHF
TRBV5-4,.,CASSLGGYSYYEQYF
TRBV2,TRBD1,CASSPSGTGGRPNYGYTF
TRBV12-3/TRBV12-4,TRBD2,CASSGLGTSGGSYQETQYF
TRBV25-1,TRBD1,CASSLGQGAPNEKLFF
TRBV15,.,CATSRRSRDEQYF
TRBV29-1,TRBD1,CSLEQGAQYF
TRBV7-2,.,CASRHPNSGELFF
TRBV14,.,CASSQDPLRRRNTEAFF
TRBV19,.,CASSAVGHYNSPLHF
TRBV12-3/TRBV12-4,.,CASSLFRGPSNF
TRBV2,.,CASSEMRAPIEQYF
TRBV20-1,TRBD1,CSARAWDRGSETQHF
TRBV7-9,.,CASSFAGAYEQYF
TRBV6-5,TRBD2,CATSGTSQETQYF
TRBV6-1,.,CASSPTGKTYEQYF
TRBV5-5,.,CASSLNRETTQETQYF
TRBV10-3,TRBD1,CAIERTGDNSPLHF
TRBV4-1,TRBD1,CASSQDQGARRRAFF
TRBV15,TRBD1,CATSRDSGTGGSPLHF
TRBV24-1,TRBD2,CASSGLAPRETQYF
TRBV24-1,TRBD2,CATSDTSGTQETQYF
TRBV12-3/TRBV12-4,.,CASSLGAVMETQYF
TRBV12-3/TRBV12-4,.,CASSPPVGTQYF
TRBV19,.,CASSMIRDSNQPQHF
TRBV6-1,.,CASSEGPEAFF
TRBV4-3,TRBD1,CASSPSGQGVNYGYTF
TRBV7-2,TRBD2,CASGQLAGTADTQYF
TRBV2,.,CAWSRQDNQPQHF
TRBV7-2,TRBD2,CASSYGGRVETQYF
TRBV12-3/TRBV12-4,.,CASIPQISGNTIYF
TRBV12-3/TRBV12-4,.,CASRFLNQPQHF
TRBV9,.,CASSVGSSLLYGYTF
TRBV10-3,.,CAISLAGSNQPQHF
TRBV11-2,.,CASSIRPGLGNTIYF
TRBV25-1,TRBD1,CASSVNRGLAFF
TRBV12-3/TRBV12-4,TRBD2,CASSPRGGGELFF
TRBV24-1,.,CATSNTYSNQPQHF